Following are 9 T cell receptor beta chains from one sample sequenced in a study of CD8 T cells in ankylosing spondylitis. Using its own MiXCR run on the 5' RACE reads, TCRdb lists one record per CDR3 protein. The sample has about 130,000 distinct CDR3 sequences; around 6.6% are singletons. The specimen sequenced was blood, either unsorted or a sorted T cell fraction (not recorded which). These TCRs come from a female donor with ankylosing spondylitis or in good health (not recorded which).

This clonotype was detected ten times or more. The chain links TRBV5-1 to TRBJ2-1, with D possibly called TRBD1 or TRBD2 (5 bases each). CDR1 is SGHRS, CDR2 YFSETQ, per germline. Trimming took 7 bases from V and 1 from J, leaving 12 bases between them. This CDR3 has 14 amino acids. CDR3 in amino acids: CASGTDDSYNEQFF. DNA for the CDR3: TGCGCCAGCGGGACGGATGATTCCTACAATGAGCAGTTCTTC.

This clonotype was counted only a few times. This chain joins TRBV9 and TRBJ2-2, with D possibly matching TRBD1 (6 bases). CDR3 size: 15 residues. Germline loops: CDR1 SGDLS, CDR2 YYNGEE. Trimming removed 0 bases at V and 2 bases at J, with 8 bases between. This chain's CDR3 is CASSVVDSNTGELFF. Here the CDR3 DNA reads TGTGCCAGCAGCGTAGTGGACAGTAACACCGGGGAGCTGTTTTTT.

This chain connects TRBV28 to TRBJ2-2, with D perhaps matching TRBD1 (5 bases). The germline gives CDR1 MDHEN, CDR2 SYDVKM. CDR3 length equals 15 residues. The ends were cut back, 4 bases at V and 5 bases at J, with 14 bases in the middle. CDR3 protein: CASSSNARTTGELFF. The CDR3 nucleotides read TGTGCCAGCAGTTCGAATGCTCGGACAACCGGGGAGCTGTTTTTT.

This clonotype was counted many times. CDR3 amino acids: CSASLEVPYGYTF. CDR3 in DNA: TGCAGTGCTAGCCTTGAGGTCCCCTATGGCTACACCTTC. The rearrangement uses TRBV20-1 and TRBJ1-2; the D is unclear. The V gene lost 3 bases and the J gene lost 4 bases, with 12 bases spanning the gap. Germline V lookup: CDR1 DFQATT, CDR2 SNEGSKA (reference sequence). CDR3 length: 13 residues.

The table lists this clonotype with many counts. The chain uses TRBV12-3 or TRBV12-4 and TRBJ1-1; TRBD1 is a possible D gene (5 bases). With 5 bases removed from V and 3 bases from J, the gap between germline ends came to 10 bases. This CDR3 region has 13 residues. The CDR3 region has the DNA TGTGCCAGCAGTGAACTCAGGGACACTGAAGCTTTCTTT. As protein: CASSELRDTEAFF.

In the case of this clonotype: One end of the junction does not line up with germline, which may come from a read error. The chain carries TRBV5-1 and TRBJ2-2, with D perhaps TRBD2 (5 bases). Per the germline V gene, CDR1 is SGHRS and CDR2 is YFSETQ. This CDR3 has 16 amino acids. The CDR3 protein is CVSSLQVRGNTGELFF. CDR3 coding DNA: TGCGTCAGCAGCCTCCAGGTCCGGGGGAACACCGGGGAGCTGTTTTTT.

V gene TRBV5-4 combines with J gene TRBJ2-3; a possible D gene is TRBD1 (5 bases). Deletions cut 2 bases from V and 2 bases from J, with 9 bases between. The germline CDR1 and CDR2 sequences are SGHNT and YYREEE (reference sequence). CDR3 length: 14 amino acids. CDR3 amino acids: CASSFDSYTDTQYF. The CDR3, as DNA: TGTGCCAGCAGCTTTGACAGCTACACAGATACGCAGTATTTT.

Many counts were recorded for this clonotype. The genes are TRBV4-1 and TRBJ2-5; D unclear. CDR3 length: 11 residues. Germline loops: CDR1 MGHRA, CDR2 YSYEKL. With 1 base removed from V and 4 bases from J, the gap between germline ends came to 1 base. The CDR3 loop reads CASSQAETQYF. The CDR3 coding sequence is TGCGCCAGCAGCCAAGCAGAGACCCAGTACTTC.

This clonotype was seen ten or more times. One end of the junction varies from germline; a read error may be responsible. This sequence joins TRBV5-5 and TRBJ2-7; TRBD1 matches at 7 bases. Germline loops: CDR1 SGHKS, CDR2 YYEKEE (reference sequence). The CDR3 sequence is 16 residues long. The CDR3 here is CATSPSRQGSSYEQYF. The DNA of the CDR3 is TGTGCCACCAGCCCATCTCGACAGGGCAGCTCCTACGAGCAGTACTTC.